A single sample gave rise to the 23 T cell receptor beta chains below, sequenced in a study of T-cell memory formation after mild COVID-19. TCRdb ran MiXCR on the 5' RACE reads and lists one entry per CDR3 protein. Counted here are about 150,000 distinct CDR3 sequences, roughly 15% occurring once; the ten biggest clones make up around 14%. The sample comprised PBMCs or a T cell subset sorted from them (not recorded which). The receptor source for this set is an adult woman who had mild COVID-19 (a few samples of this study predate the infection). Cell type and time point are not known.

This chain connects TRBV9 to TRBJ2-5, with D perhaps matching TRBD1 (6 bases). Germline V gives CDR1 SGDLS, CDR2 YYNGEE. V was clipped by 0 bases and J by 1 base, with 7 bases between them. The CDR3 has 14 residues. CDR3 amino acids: CASSVAGVQETQYF. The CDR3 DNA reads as TGTGCCAGCAGCGTAGCAGGGGTCCAAGAGACCCAGTACTTC. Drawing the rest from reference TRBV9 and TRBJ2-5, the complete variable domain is DSGVTQTPKHLITATGQRVTLRCSPRSGDLSVYWYQQSLDQGLQFLIQYYNGEERAKGNILERFSAQQFPDLHSELNLSSLELGDSALYFCASSVAGVQETQYFGPGTRLLVL.

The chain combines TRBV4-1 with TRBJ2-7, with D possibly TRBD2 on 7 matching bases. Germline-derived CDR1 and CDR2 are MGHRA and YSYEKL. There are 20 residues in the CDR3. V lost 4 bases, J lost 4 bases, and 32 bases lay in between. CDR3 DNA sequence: TGCGCCAGCAGCCTTCATGGGGGGGCCGCTCCCGACGCTTGGGGTTACGAGCAGTACTTC. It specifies CASSLHGGAAPDAWGYEQYF.

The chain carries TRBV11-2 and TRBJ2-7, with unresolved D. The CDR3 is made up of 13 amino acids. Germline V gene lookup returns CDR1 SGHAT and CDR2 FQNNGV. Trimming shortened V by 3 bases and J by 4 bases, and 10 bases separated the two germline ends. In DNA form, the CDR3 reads TGTGCCAGCAGCTTGCTCGGAGTGTACGAGCAGTACTTC. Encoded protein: CASSLLGVYEQYF.

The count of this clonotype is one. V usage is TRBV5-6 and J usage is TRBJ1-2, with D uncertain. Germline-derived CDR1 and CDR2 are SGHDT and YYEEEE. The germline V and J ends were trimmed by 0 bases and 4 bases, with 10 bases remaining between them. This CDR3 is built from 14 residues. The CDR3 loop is CASSLVAVSYGYTF. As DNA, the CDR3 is TGTGCCAGCAGCTTGGTCGCAGTTAGCTATGGCTACACCTTC.

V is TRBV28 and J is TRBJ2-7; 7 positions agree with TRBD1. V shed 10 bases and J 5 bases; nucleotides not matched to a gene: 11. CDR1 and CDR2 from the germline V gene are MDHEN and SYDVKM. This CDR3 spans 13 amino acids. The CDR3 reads CAIRTQGNDEQYF. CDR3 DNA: TGTGCCATCAGAACACAGGGGAACGACGAGCAGTACTTC.

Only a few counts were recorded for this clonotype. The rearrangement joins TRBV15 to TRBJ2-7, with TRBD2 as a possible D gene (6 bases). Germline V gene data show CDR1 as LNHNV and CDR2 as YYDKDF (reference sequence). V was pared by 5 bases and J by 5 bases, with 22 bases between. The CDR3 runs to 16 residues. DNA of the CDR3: TGTGCCACCAGCCCAGGTAGCGGCCTCCTATTCGACGAGCAGTACTTC. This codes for CATSPGSGLLFDEQYF.

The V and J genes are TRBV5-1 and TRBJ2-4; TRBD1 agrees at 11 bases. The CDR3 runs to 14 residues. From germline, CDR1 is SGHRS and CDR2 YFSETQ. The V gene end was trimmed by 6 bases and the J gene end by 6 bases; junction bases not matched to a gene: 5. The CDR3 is CASMTGTGGNIQYF. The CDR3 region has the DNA TGCGCCAGCATGACCGGGACAGGGGGAAACATTCAGTACTTC.

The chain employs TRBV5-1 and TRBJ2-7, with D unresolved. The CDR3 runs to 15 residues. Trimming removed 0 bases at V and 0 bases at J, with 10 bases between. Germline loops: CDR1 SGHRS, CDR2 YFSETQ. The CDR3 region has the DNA TGCGCCAGCAGCTTGGGTGTCAGTTCCTCCTACGAGCAGTACTTC. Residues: CASSLGVSSSYEQYF.

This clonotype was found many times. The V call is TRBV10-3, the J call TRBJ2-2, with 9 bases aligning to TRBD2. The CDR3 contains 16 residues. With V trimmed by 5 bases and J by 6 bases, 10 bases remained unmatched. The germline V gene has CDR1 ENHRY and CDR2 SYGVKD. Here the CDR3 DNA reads TGTGCCATCAGTCCTAGCGGGAACATCGGCCCCGGGGAGCTGTTTTTT. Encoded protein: CAISPSGNIGPGELFF.

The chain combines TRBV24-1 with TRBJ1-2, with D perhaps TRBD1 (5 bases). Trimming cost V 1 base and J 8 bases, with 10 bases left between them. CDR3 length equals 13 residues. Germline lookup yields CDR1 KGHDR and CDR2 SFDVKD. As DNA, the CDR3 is TGTGCCACCAGTGATTTCCGGACATCAGGCTACACCTTC. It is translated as CATSDFRTSGYTF.

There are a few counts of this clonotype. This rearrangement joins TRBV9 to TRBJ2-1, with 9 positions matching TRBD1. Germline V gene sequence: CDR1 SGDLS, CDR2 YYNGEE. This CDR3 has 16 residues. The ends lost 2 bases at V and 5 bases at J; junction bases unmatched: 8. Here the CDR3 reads CASSVATGGLNNEQFF. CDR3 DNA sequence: TGTGCCAGCAGCGTTGCGACAGGGGGATTAAACAATGAGCAGTTCTTC.

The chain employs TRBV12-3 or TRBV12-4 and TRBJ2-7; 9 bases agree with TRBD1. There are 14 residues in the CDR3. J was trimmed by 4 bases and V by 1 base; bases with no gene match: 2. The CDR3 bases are TGTGCCAGCAGTTTAGGGGACAGGGCGTACGAGCAGTACTTC. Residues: CASSLGDRAYEQYF.

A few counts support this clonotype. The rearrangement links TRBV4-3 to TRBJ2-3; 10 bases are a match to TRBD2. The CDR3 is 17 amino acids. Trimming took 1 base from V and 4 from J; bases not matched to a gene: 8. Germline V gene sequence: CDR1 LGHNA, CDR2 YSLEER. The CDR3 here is CASSQGSGLAFADTQYF. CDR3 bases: TGCGCCAGCAGCCAAGGATCGGGACTAGCGTTTGCAGATACGCAGTATTTT.

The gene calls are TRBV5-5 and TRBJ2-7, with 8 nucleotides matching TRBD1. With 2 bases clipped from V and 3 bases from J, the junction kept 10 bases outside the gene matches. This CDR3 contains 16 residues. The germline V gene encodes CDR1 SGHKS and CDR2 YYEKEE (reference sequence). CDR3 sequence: CASSFLRTGLGYEQYF. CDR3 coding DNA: TGTGCCAGCAGCTTTCTCCGGACAGGGTTGGGCTACGAGCAGTACTTC.

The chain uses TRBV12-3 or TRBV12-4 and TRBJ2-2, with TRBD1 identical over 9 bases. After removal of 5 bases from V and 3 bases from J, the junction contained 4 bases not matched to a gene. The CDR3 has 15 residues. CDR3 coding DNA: TGTGCCAGCAGTCCCCGGGACAGGGACACCGGGGAGCTGTTTTTT. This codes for CASSPRDRDTGELFF.

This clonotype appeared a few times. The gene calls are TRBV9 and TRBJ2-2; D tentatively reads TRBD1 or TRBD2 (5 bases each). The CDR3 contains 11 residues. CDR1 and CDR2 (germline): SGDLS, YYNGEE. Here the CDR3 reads CASGTGGELFF. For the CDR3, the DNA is TGTGCTTCGGGGACGGGCGGGGAGCTGTTTTTT.

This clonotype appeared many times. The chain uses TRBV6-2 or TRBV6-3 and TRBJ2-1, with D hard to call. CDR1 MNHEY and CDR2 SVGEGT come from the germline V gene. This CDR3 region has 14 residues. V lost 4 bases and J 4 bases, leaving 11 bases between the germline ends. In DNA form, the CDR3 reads TGTGCCAGCAGTTGGGTGGGAAGGTACAATGAGCAGTTCTTC. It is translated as CASSWVGRYNEQFF.

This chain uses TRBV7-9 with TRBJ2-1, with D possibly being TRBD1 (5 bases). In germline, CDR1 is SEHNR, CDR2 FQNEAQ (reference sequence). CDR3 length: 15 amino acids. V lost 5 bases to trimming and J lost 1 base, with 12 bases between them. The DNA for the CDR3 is TGTGCCAGCAGCCCACGGACAATATCCTACAATGAGCAGTTCTTC. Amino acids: CASSPRTISYNEQFF.

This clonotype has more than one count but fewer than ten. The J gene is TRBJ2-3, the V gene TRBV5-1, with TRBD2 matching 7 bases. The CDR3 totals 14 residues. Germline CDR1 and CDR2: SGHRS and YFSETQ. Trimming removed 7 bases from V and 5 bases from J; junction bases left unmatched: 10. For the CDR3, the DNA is TGCGCCAGCGTAACGGGAAGCGGGGAAGATACGCAGTATTTT. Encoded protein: CASVTGSGEDTQYF. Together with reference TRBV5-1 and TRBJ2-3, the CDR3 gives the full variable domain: KAGVTQTPRYLIKTRGQQVTLSCSPISGHRSVSWYQQTPGQGLQFLFEYFSETQRNKGNFPGRFSGRQFSNSRSEMNVSTLELGDSALYLCASVTGSGEDTQYFGPGTRLTVL.

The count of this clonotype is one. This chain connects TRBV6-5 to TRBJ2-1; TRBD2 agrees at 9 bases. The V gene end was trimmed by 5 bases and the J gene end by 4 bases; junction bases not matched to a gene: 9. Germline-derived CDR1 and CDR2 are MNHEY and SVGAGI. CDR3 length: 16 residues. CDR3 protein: CASSPLAGRRYNEQFF. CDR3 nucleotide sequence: TGTGCCAGCAGTCCGCTAGCGGGACGTCGGTACAATGAGCAGTTCTTC.

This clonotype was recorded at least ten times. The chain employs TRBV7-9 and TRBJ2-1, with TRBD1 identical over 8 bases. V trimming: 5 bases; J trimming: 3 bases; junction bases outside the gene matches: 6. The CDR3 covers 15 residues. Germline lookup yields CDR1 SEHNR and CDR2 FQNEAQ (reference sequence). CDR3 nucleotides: TGTGCCAGCAGCCCAGGACAGGGTAGCTACAATGAGCAGTTCTTC. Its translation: CASSPGQGSYNEQFF. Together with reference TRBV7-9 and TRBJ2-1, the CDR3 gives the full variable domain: DTGVSQNPRHKITKRGQNVTFRCDPISEHNRLYWYRQTLGQGPEFLTYFQNEAQLEKSRLLSDRFSAERPKGSFSTLEIQRTEQGDSAMYLCASSPGQGSYNEQFFGPGTRLTVL.

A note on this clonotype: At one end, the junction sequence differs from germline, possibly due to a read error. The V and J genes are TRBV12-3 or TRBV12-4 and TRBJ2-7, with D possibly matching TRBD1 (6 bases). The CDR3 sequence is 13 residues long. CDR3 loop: CASTQTGNYGQYF. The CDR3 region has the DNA TGTGCCAGCACCCAGACAGGAAACTACGGGCAGTACTTC.

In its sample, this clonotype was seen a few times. In DNA form, the CDR3 reads TGCGCCAGCAGCCAAGACCCGGGGAGTCTGGGAACTAACACTGAAGCTTTCTTT. It encodes CASSQDPGSLGTNTEAFF. The rearrangement uses TRBV4-1 and TRBJ1-1; no clear D. There are 18 residues in the CDR3. Germline V gene lookup returns CDR1 MGHRA and CDR2 YSYEKL. Trimming removed 0 bases at V and 2 bases at J, with 19 bases between.